This TCR beta chain was profiled in a study of shared clonotypes between healthy human individuals. In the study overall: Per donor, three plates held CD4 naive cells, three held CD4 memory, two held CD8 naive and one held CD8 memory.

V was clipped by 6 bases and J by 4 bases; unmatched bases: 5. The CDR3 spans 13 residues. Germline CDR1 and CDR2: SEHNR and FQNEAQ (reference sequence). Using approximately 190 ng DNA, tens of thousands of T cell genomes, the sorted-subset replicate PCRs were run. The table came from immunoSEQ multiplex PCR; TCRdb's copy has only in-frame clones and leaves some out. The sample has about 590,000 clones; roughly 95% are singletons. The naive CD8 subset, CD45RO-negative cells positively selected for CCR7, excluded terminally differentiated effector memory CD45RA+ cells. The donors were adults (healthy and HIV-negative) with no recent acute infections or vaccinations.

The sequenced material came from naive CD8+ T cells sorted from blood. The rearrangement joins TRBV7-9 to TRBJ1-1; 7 bases match TRBD1. This receptor was taken from a woman in her twenties or thirties in good health. CDR3: CASSSGGSTEAFF. For the CDR3, the DNA is TGTGCCAGCAGTTCAGGGGGTTCCACTGAAGCTTTCTTT. Complete variable domain (other parts from reference TRBV7-9 and TRBJ1-1): DTGVSQNPRHKITKRGQNVTFRCDPISEHNRLYWYRQTLGQGPEFLTYFQNEAQLEKSRLLSDRFSAERPKGSFSTLEIQRTEQGDSAMYLCASSSGGSTEAFFGQGTRLTVV.